The 5 T cell receptor beta chains below were found in one sample sequenced in a study of post-analysis software for immune sequencing data. Findings and caveats of the study: Compared with controls, patients had more of 4 to 6 TRBV segments, including TRBV5-6, TRBV5-1 and TRBV20-1.

Unique molecular identifiers tagged the TCR beta cDNA libraries. Each CDR3 protein gets one entry after TCRdb re-called the PCR reads with MiXCR. The sample has about half a million distinct CDR3 sequences; around 40% are singletons. No antigens are known for them. Sequenced: blood. The receptors derive from a girl aged 5-17 years with multiple sclerosis.

This clonotype was picked up a small number of times. V and J are TRBV25-1 and TRBJ2-5; no clear D. Germline CDR1 reads MGHDK; CDR2 reads SYGVNS. V was clipped by 4 bases and J by 11 bases, with 14 bases between them. This CDR3 contains 12 residues. The CDR3 here is CASSGLGREQYF. The CDR3 nucleotides are TGTGCCAGCAGTGGATTAGGGCGTGAGCAGTACTTC.

J is TRBJ2-4 and V is TRBV14, with D perhaps matching TRBD1 (6 bases). CDR3 length equals 16 residues. Per the germline V gene, CDR1 is SGHDN and CDR2 is FVKESK. Trimming left V 0 bases short and J 8 bases short, with 17 bases between. The CDR3 DNA reads TGTGCCAGCAGCCAAGATCCCTGGGGGCGGTACGACATTCAGTACTTC. Its translation is CASSQDPWGRYDIQYF.

This clonotype was observed a handful of times. The V gene is TRBV28, the J gene TRBJ1-6, with unresolved D. Germline CDR1 MDHEN, CDR2 SYDVKM. This CDR3 has 17 amino acids. V lost 5 bases to trimming and J lost 5 bases, with 19 bases between them. The CDR3 sequence is CASSQVGLIDHNSPLHF. The CDR3 DNA reads TGTGCCAGCAGTCAAGTTGGCCTTATCGATCATAATTCACCCCTCCACTTT.

The chain uses TRBV4-1 and TRBJ1-2; no firm D call. Germline CDR1 is MGHRA and CDR2 is YSYEKL. Deletions cut 3 bases from V and 2 bases from J, with 16 bases between. This CDR3 region has 16 residues. Here the CDR3 reads CASSHPGRGTNYGYTF. The CDR3 nucleotides read TGCGCCAGCAGCCACCCCGGGCGGGGAACAAACTATGGCTACACCTTC.

V is TRBV7-2 and J is TRBJ1-2, with a tentative D call TRBD1 (6 bases). CDR1 is SGHTA and CDR2 is FQGNSA in the germline V gene. Deletions cut 7 bases from V and 5 bases from J, with 17 bases between. The CDR3 is 14 residues long. The CDR3 reads CASTAGGQGYGYTF. Written as DNA, the CDR3 is TGTGCCAGCACCGCTGGGGGGCAGGGATATGGCTACACCTTC.